This T cell receptor (beta chain) emerged from a study of Ad26.COV2.S vaccination and SARS-CoV-2 variants. As to treatment: some 20 received Ad26.COV2.S at low or high dose, single or two shots; 5 received placebo; per-sample allocation not given. The samples date from day 63 after the first vaccine or placebo injection. This table comes from immunoSEQ multiplex PCR, and its TCRdb copy is limited to in-frame clones, with some not included. The sample consists of nearly 400,000 clones, roughly 90% of them appearing once. V was cut by 4 bases and J by 6 bases, with 15 bases left in between. Germline CDR1 and CDR2: GTSNPN and SVGIG (reference sequence). The CDR3 sequence is 13 residues long. This clone was found once.

The clonotype comes from a person between 18 and 60 years old who received the Ad26.COV2.S COVID-19 vaccine or a placebo. Sequencing was performed on peripheral blood, taken in a trial of Ad26.COV2.S vaccine versus placebo. J is TRBJ1-1 and V is TRBV30; D may be TRBD1 (6 bases). The CDR3 here is CAWTTGRGSEAFF. CDR3 DNA: TGTGCCTGGACCACAGGGAGAGGATCTGAAGCTTTCTTT.